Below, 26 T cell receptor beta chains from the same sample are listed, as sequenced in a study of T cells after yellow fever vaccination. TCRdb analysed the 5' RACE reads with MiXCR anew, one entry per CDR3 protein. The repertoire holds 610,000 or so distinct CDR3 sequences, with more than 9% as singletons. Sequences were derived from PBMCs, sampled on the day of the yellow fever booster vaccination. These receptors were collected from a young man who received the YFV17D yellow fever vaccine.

The CDR3 region has the DNA TGCGCCAGCCGACTGGACAGGAGAGGAAGGGGAGATACGCAGTATTTT. Translation gives CASRLDRRGRGDTQYF. V is TRBV5-1 and J is TRBJ2-3; 7 bases are a match to TRBD1. Germline-derived CDR1 and CDR2 are SGHRS and YFSETQ. The CDR3 spans 16 residues. After removal of 7 bases from V and 5 bases from J, the junction contained 16 bases not matched to a gene.

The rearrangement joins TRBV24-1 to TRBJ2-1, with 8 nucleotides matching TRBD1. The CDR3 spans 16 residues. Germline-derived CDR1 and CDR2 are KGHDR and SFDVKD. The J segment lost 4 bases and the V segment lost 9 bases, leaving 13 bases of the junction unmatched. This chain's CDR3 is CATQRATGGTYNEQFF. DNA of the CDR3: TGTGCCACCCAGCGGGCAACAGGGGGAACATACAATGAGCAGTTCTTC.

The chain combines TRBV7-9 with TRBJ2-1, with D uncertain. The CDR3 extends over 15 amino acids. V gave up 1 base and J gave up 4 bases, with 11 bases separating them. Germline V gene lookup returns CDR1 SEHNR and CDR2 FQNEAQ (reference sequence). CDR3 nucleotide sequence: TGTGCCAGCAGCTTAGGGCAGGCGCTTTACAATGAGCAGTTCTTC. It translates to CASSLGQALYNEQFF.

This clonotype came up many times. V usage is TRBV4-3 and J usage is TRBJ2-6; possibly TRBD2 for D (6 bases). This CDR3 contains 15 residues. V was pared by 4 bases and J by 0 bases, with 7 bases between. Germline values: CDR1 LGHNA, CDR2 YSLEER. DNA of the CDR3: TGCGCCAGCAGCCGGGGGGACTCTGGGGCCAACGTCCTGACTTTC. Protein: CASSRGDSGANVLTF.

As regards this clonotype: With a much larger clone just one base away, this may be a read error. The DNA of the CDR3 is TGTGCCAGCAGTTACACCTCCGGGACTAGCTCCTACGAGCAGTACTTC. Protein sequence: CASSYTSGTSSYEQYF. The chain has TRBV6-5 and TRBJ2-7; TRBD2 matches at 8 bases. CDR1 is MNHEY, CDR2 SVGAGI, per germline. CDR3 size: 16 residues. V shed 2 bases and J 0 bases; nucleotides not matched to a gene: 6.

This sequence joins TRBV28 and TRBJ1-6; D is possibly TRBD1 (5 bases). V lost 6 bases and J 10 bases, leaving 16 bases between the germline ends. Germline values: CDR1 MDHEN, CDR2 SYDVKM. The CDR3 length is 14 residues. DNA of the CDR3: TGTGCCAGCAGCCGAGGACACGGTGGATCACCCCTCCACTTT. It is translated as CASSRGHGGSPLHF.

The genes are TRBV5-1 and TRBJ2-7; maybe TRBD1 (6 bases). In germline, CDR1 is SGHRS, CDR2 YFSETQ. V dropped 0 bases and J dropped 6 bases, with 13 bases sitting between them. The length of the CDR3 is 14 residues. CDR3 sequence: CASSLERTATEQYF. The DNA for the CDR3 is TGCGCCAGCAGCTTGGAGCGGACAGCCACCGAGCAGTACTTC.

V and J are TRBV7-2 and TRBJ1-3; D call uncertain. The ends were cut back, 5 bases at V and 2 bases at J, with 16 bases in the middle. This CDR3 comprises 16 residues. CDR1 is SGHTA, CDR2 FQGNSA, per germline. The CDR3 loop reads CASSLTPGRAGNTIYF. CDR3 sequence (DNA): TGTGCCAGCAGCCTTACCCCGGGCCGCGCTGGAAACACCATATATTTT.

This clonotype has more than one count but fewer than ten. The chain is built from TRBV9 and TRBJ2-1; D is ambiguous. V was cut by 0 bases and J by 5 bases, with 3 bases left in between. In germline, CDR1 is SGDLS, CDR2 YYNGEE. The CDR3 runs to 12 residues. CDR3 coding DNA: TGTGCCAGCAGCGTAGACAACAATGAGCAGTTCTTC. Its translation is CASSVDNNEQFF.

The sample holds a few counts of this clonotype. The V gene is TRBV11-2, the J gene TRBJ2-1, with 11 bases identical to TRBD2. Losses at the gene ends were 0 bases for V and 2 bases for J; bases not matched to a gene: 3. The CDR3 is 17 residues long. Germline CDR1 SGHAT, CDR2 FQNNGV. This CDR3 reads CASSLDRLAGTYNEQFF. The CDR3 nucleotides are TGTGCCAGCAGCTTAGACAGACTAGCGGGAACCTACAATGAGCAGTTCTTC.

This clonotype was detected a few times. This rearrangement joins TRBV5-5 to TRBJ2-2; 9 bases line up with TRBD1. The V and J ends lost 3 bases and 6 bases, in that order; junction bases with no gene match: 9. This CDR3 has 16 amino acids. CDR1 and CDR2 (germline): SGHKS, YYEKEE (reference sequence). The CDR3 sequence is CASSYDRGAFSGELFF. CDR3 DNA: TGTGCCAGCAGCTACGACAGGGGGGCGTTCTCCGGGGAGCTGTTTTTT.

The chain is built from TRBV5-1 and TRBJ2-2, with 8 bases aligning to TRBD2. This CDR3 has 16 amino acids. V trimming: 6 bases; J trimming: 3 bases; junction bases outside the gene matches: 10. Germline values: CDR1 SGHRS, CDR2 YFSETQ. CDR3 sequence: CASTKIAGPDTGELFF. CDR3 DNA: TGCGCCAGCACAAAGATAGCGGGGCCCGACACCGGGGAGCTGTTTTTT.

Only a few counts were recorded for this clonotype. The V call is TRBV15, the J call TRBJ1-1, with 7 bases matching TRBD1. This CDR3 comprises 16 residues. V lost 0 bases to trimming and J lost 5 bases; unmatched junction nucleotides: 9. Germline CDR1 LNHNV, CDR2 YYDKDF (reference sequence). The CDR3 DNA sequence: TGTGCCACCAGCAGAGAACAACAGGGGCGAGGGACTGAAGCTTTCTTT. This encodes CATSREQQGRGTEAFF. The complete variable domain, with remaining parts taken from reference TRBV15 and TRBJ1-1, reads DAMVIQNPRYQVTQFGKPVTLSCSQTLNHNVMYWYQQKSSQAPKLLFHYYDKDFNNEADTPDNFQSRRPNTSFCFLDIRSPGLGDTAMYLCATSREQQGRGTEAFFGQGTRLTVV.

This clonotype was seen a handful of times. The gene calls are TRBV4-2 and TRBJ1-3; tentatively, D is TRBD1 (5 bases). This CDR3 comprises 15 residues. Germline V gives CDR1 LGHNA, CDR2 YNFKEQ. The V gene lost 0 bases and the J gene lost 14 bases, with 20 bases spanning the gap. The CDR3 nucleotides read TGTGCCAGCAGCCAAGAAGTAACAGAGGGGCACTTATTATATTTT. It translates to CASSQEVTEGHLLYF.

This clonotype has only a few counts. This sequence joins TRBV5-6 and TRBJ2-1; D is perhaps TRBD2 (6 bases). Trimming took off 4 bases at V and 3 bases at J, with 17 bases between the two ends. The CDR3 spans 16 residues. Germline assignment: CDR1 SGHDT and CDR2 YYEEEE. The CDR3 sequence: CASSRLWGGIYNEQFF. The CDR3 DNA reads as TGTGCCAGCAGCCGCCTGTGGGGCGGGATCTACAATGAGCAGTTCTTC.

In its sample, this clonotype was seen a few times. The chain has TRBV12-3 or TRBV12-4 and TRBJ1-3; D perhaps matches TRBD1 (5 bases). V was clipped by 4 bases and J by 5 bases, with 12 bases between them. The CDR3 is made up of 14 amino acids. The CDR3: CASSYSGTRNTIYF. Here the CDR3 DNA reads TGTGCCAGCAGTTACTCCGGGACTCGAAACACCATATATTTT.

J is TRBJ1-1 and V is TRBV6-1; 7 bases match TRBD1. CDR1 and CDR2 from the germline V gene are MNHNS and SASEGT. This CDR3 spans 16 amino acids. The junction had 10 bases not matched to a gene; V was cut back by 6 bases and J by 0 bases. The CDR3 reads CASSRDRILVNTEAFF. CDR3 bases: TGTGCCAGCAGCCGGGACAGAATTTTAGTGAACACTGAAGCTTTCTTT.

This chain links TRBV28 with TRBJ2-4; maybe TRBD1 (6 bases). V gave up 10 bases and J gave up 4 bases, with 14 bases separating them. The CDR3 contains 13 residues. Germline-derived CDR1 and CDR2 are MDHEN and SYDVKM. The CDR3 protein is CANKDRIKNIQYF. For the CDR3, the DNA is TGTGCCAACAAGGACAGAATTAAAAACATTCAGTACTTC.

CDR3 DNA sequence: TGTGCCAGCAGTCGGTGGGAGGATATCCACGAGCAGTACTTC. Translation gives CASSRWEDIHEQYF. The V gene is TRBV12-3 or TRBV12-4, the J gene TRBJ2-7, with D maybe TRBD2 (6 bases). The CDR3 is 14 amino acids. Trimming took 5 bases from V and 5 from J, leaving 16 bases between them.

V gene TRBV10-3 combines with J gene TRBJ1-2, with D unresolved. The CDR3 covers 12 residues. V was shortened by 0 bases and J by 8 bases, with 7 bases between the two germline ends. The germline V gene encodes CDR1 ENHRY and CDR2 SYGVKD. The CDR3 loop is CAISESAVGYTF. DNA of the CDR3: TGTGCCATCAGTGAGTCTGCCGTCGGCTACACCTTC.

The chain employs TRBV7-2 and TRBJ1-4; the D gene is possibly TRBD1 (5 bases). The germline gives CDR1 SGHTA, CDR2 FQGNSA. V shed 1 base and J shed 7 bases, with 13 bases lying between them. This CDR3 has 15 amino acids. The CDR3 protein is CASSLVGQGGEKLFF. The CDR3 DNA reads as TGTGCCAGCAGCTTAGTAGGGCAGGGTGGTGAAAAACTGTTTTTT.

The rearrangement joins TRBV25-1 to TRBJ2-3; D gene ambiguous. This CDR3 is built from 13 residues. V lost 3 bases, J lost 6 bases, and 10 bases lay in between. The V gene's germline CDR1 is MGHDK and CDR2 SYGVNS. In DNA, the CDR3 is TGTGCCAGCAGTGAGGTAAACCAGGATACGCAGTATTTT. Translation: CASSEVNQDTQYF.

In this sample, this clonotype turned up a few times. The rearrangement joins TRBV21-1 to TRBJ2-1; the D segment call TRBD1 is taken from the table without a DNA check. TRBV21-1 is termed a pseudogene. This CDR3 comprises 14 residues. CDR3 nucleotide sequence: TGTGCCAGCATCCCCCGGTACACAGACAATGAGCAGTTCTTC. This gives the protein CASIPRYTDNEQFF.

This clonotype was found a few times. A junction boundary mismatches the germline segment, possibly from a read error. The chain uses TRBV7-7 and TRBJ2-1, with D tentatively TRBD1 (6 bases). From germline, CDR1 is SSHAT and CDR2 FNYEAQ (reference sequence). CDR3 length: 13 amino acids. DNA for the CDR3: TGTGCTAGCAGCTTAGATCCGAAAGGGGGACAGTTCTTC. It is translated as CASSLDPKGGQFF.

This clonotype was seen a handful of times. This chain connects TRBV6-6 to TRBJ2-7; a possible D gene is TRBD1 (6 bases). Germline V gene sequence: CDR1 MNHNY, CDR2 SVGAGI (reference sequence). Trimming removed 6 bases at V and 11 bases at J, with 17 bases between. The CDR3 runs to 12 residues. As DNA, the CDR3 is TGTGCCAGCAGCAAAAACAGGGTAGAGGAGTACTTC. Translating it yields CASSKNRVEEYF.

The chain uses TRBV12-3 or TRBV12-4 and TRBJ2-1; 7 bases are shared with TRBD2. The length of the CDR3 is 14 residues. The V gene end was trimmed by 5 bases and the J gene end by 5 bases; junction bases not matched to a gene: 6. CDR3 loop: CASSRGDLNNEQFF. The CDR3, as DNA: TGTGCCAGCAGTCGGGGGGACCTCAACAATGAGCAGTTCTTC.